This TCR beta chain was obtained from a study of radiation and T cells in renal cell carcinoma. V was clipped by 5 bases and J by 7 bases; unmatched bases: 14. Germline CDR1 MDHEN, CDR2 SYDVKM. The CDR3 loop spans 17 amino acids. This table comes from immunoSEQ multiplex PCR, and its TCRdb copy is limited to in-frame clones, with some not included. The data hold some 120,000 clones, with 80% to 85% observed a single time. Time point in this sample: baseline pretreatment blood. Treatment of the sample: 15 Gy SBRT to primary tumor, nephrectomy 4 weeks later. Serial blood draws occurred at baseline and 2 and 4 weeks post-SBRT. The tumor was a clear cell renal cell carcinoma. Broader study findings: No pretreatment tumor biopsies were available for baseline clonotypes. In blood, top tumor clones expanded by 2 weeks, shrinking by 4.

Notes on this clone: Its target is not known.

The sequencing used blood, collected from a patient whose treatment included radiotherapy and nephrectomy. The chain links TRBV28 to TRBJ1-5; 10 nucleotides align to TRBD1. The TCR comes from an older woman with renal cell carcinoma. The CDR3 protein is CASSDGTGVFLGQPQHF. The CDR3, as DNA: TGTGCCAGCAGTGATGGGACAGGGGTTTTCCTAGGACAGCCCCAGCATTTT.